The entry below gives a single TCR beta chain sequence along with its context. The sample is drawn from a study of control samples from healthy donors and cancer patients. The table came from immunoSEQ multiplex PCR; TCRdb's copy has only in-frame clones and leaves some out. The profile shows tens of thousands of clones, 90% to 95% of them singletons. The CDR3 runs 13 residues. Germline V lookup: CDR1 MNHNY, CDR2 SVGAGI (reference sequence). Deletions cut 7 bases from V and 4 bases from J, with 13 bases between. Sequenced input: blood. This sequence was found in a young woman in good health. The chain joins TRBV6-6 to TRBJ1-2, with D maybe TRBD1 (5 bases). The CDR3 sequence: CASKQGSSYGYTF. The CDR3 DNA reads TGTGCCAGCAAGCAGGGATCGAGCTATGGCTACACCTTC.